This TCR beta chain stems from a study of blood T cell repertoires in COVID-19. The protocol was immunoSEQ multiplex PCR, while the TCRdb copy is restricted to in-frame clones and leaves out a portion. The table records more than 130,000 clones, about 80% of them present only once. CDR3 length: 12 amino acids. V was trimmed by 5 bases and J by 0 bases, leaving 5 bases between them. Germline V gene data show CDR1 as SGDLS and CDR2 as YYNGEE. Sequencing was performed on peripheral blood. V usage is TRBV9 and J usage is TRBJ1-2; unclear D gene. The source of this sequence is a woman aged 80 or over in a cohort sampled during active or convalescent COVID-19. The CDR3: CASSPANYGYTF. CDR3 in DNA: TGTGCCAGCAGTCCCGCTAACTATGGCTACACCTTC.